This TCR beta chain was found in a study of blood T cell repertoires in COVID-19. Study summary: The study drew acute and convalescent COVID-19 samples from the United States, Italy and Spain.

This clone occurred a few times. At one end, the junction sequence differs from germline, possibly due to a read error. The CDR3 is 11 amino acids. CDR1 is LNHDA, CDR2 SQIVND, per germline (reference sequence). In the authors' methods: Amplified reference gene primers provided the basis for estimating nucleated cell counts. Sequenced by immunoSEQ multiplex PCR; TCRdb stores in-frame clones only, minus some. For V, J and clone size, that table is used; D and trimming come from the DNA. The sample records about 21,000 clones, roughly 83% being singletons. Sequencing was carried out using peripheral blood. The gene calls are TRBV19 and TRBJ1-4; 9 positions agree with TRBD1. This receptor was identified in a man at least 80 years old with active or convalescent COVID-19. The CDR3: CASSSRQGVLF. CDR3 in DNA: TGTGCCAGTAGTTCCCGACAGGGGGTTCTTTTT.